Below, 21 T cell receptor beta chains from the same sample are listed, as sequenced in a study of blood T cell repertoires in COVID-19. Clones were sequenced by immunoSEQ multiplex PCR, and TCRdb holds only the in-frame ones, with some missing. The sample has more than 35,000 clones, about 88% seen once; the top ten hold 2% to 2.5%. Sequenced material: peripheral blood. All receptors derive from a human donor in a cohort sampled during active COVID-19.

V usage is TRBV27 and J usage is TRBJ2-3; the D gene is possibly TRBD2 (7 bases). CDR1 and CDR2 from the germline V gene are MNHEY and SMNVEV (reference sequence). The CDR3 runs 14 residues. Trimming left V 5 bases short and J 2 bases short, with 11 bases between. CDR3 nucleotide sequence: TGTGCCAGCAGTGTGGGGGGGCCCACAGATACGCAGTATTTT. Its translation: CASSVGGPTDTQYF.

J is TRBJ1-2 and V is TRBV19; the D gene is possibly TRBD1 (5 bases). V gave up 3 bases and J gave up 4 bases, with 15 bases separating them. The CDR3 contains 15 residues. CDR1 is LNHDA and CDR2 is SQIVND in the germline V gene (reference sequence). The CDR3 DNA reads TGTGCCAGTAGTATCGGCTACGCGGGGGGCTATGGCTACACCTTC. Its protein product is CASSIGYAGGYGYTF.

The chain couples TRBV7-2 to TRBJ1-3; D remains unclear. Trimming took off 5 bases at V and 0 bases at J, with 14 bases between the two ends. The CDR3 totals 16 residues. Germline V gene data show CDR1 as SGHTA and CDR2 as FQGNSA. CDR3 protein: CASSPLRARSGNTIYF. The CDR3 bases are TGTGCCAGCAGCCCTTTGCGGGCCCGCTCTGGAAACACCATATATTTT.

The chain joins TRBV24-1 to TRBJ2-1; D gene ambiguous. Trimming took off 2 bases at V and 1 base at J, with 11 bases between the two ends. Germline values: CDR1 KGHDR, CDR2 SFDVKD. The length of the CDR3 is 16 residues. CDR3 in DNA: TGTGCCACCAGTGATTCAACTGCTGCTTCCTACAATGAGCAGTTCTTC. It yields the protein CATSDSTAASYNEQFF.

V and J are TRBV7-9 and TRBJ2-2, with 13 bases fitting TRBD2. Germline lookup yields CDR1 SEHNR and CDR2 FQNEAQ (reference sequence). The J segment lost 6 bases and the V segment lost 6 bases, leaving 13 bases of the junction unmatched. The CDR3 is 18 residues long. CDR3 amino acids: CASSSGLAGDRGAGELFF. The CDR3 DNA reads TGTGCCAGCAGTTCAGGACTAGCGGGGGACCGAGGGGCCGGGGAGCTGTTTTTT.

This chain uses TRBV3-1 (or the pseudogene TRBV3-2) with TRBJ2-5; 7 bases align to TRBD2. The ends lost 4 bases at V and 5 bases at J; junction bases unmatched: 10. CDR1 and CDR2 from the germline V gene are LGHDT and YNNKEL (reference sequence). CDR3 length equals 15 residues. CDR3 sequence: CASSPPPGGRETQYF. In DNA form, the CDR3 reads TGTGCCAGCAGCCCTCCTCCCGGGGGGAGGGAGACCCAGTACTTC.

The DNA for the CDR3 is TGTGCCAGCAGCGTAGGAGGGGGGGCCGGTGGCTACACCTTC. Protein product: CASSVGGGAGGYTF. V gene TRBV9 combines with J gene TRBJ1-2; D possibly corresponds to TRBD1 (6 bases). Germline CDR1 is SGDLS and CDR2 is YYNGEE. The CDR3 length is 14 residues. Trimming shortened V by 0 bases and J by 7 bases, and 13 bases separated the two germline ends.

The V gene is TRBV28, the J gene TRBJ1-6; tentatively, D is TRBD1 (6 bases). V was pared by 3 bases and J by 7 bases, with 19 bases between. Germline V CDR1 and CDR2: MDHEN, SYDVKM. The CDR3 loop spans 17 amino acids. CDR3 amino acids: CASSFPQGGYSNSPLHF. Here the CDR3 DNA reads TGTGCCAGCAGTTTTCCACAGGGTGGTTATAGCAATTCACCCCTCCACTTT.

The chain uses TRBV27 and TRBJ2-7; D possibly corresponds to TRBD1 (5 bases). The CDR3 sequence is 14 residues long. CDR1 and CDR2 (germline): MNHEY, SMNVEV (reference sequence). The V end was cut by 0 bases, the J end by 4 bases, with 10 bases between. The CDR3: CASSLSAQVYEQYF. DNA for the CDR3: TGTGCCAGCAGTTTATCGGCACAGGTTTACGAGCAGTACTTC.

The chain combines TRBV4-1 with TRBJ1-5; possible D gene TRBD1, 5 bases. This CDR3 spans 15 amino acids. Germline V gene data show CDR1 as MGHRA and CDR2 as YSYEKL. Deletions cut 4 bases from V and 3 bases from J, with 13 bases between. CDR3 loop: CASSPGRGDNQPQHF. CDR3 sequence (DNA): TGCGCCAGCAGCCCGGGACGGGGGGACAATCAGCCCCAGCATTTT.

The chain uses TRBV19 and TRBJ1-4, with D uncertain. The germline gives CDR1 LNHDA, CDR2 SQIVND (reference sequence). The CDR3 consists of 16 residues. V was clipped by 4 bases and J by 2 bases, with 14 bases between them. The CDR3 region has the DNA TGTGCCAGTAGTAAACCCGGGTCGGCGACTAATGAAAAACTGTTTTTT. Amino acids: CASSKPGSATNEKLFF.

This chain links TRBV2 with TRBJ2-7; TRBD2 matches at 10 bases. With V trimmed by 6 bases and J by 6 bases, 14 bases remained unmatched. The germline V gene has CDR1 SNHLY and CDR2 FYNNEI. This CDR3 spans 16 amino acids. The CDR3 DNA sequence: TGTGCCAGCAGAGCCGGGACTAGCGTTTCCCGGGCCGAGCAGTACTTC. Encoded protein: CASRAGTSVSRAEQYF.

The chain uses TRBV6-1 and TRBJ2-7; TRBD2 might be the D (5 bases). Germline lookup yields CDR1 MNHNS and CDR2 SASEGT. The V and J ends lost 2 bases and 6 bases respectively, with 14 bases between them. This CDR3 has 14 residues. CDR3: CASSEQPGRGEQYF. The DNA for the CDR3 is TGTGCCAGCAGTGAACAACCAGGCCGGGGCGAGCAGTACTTC.

The chain joins TRBV10-3 to TRBJ2-3, with TRBD2 matching 10 bases. Unmatched junction bases numbered 4, after V lost 1 base and J lost 3 bases. In germline, CDR1 is ENHRY, CDR2 SYGVKD. The CDR3 totals 16 residues. This CDR3 is CAISEFSGGLTDTQYF. CDR3 coding DNA: TGTGCCATCAGTGAGTTTAGCGGGGGGTTAACAGATACGCAGTATTTT.

The chain is built from TRBV19 and TRBJ2-1, with 7 bases aligning to TRBD2. This CDR3 is 15 amino acids long. CDR1 and CDR2 (germline): LNHDA, SQIVND (reference sequence). Trimming at V came to 6 bases and at J to 7 bases, leaving 12 bases not matched to a gene. In nucleotides, the CDR3 is TGTGCCAGTAGGGGAGGGACTCCCCGCGGAAATGAGCAGTTCTTC. As protein: CASRGGTPRGNEQFF.

The genes are TRBV3-1 (or the pseudogene TRBV3-2) and TRBJ1-2, with unresolved D. This CDR3 region has 15 residues. Germline loops: CDR1 LGHDT, CDR2 YNNKEL (reference sequence). V lost 3 bases and J 5 bases, leaving 16 bases between the germline ends. The CDR3 spells CASSHHSTPQYGYTF. DNA of the CDR3: TGTGCCAGCAGCCACCATTCGACACCTCAGTATGGCTACACCTTC.

The CDR3 DNA is TGCGCCAGCAGTGGGGCAGGGGGTCCGCAGTATTTT. As protein: CASSGAGGPQYF. The chain combines TRBV10-2 with TRBJ2-3, with TRBD1 identical over 7 bases. This CDR3 region has 12 residues. The germline V gene has CDR1 WSHSY and CDR2 SAAADI. V shed 4 bases and J 10 bases; nucleotides not matched to a gene: 5.

The chain couples TRBV4-1 to TRBJ1-3; TRBD1 might be the D (5 bases). The CDR3 sequence is 15 residues long. The V gene lost 6 bases and the J gene lost 3 bases, with 15 bases spanning the gap. Germline loops: CDR1 MGHRA, CDR2 YSYEKL. The CDR3 reads CASSPQWGVGNTIYF. CDR3 nucleotide sequence: TGCGCCAGCAGTCCCCAGTGGGGGGTTGGAAACACCATATATTTT.

V usage is TRBV5-4 and J usage is TRBJ1-1; the D gene is possibly TRBD1 (6 bases). CDR3 length equals 15 residues. Trimming stripped 5 bases from V and 4 bases from J, with 18 bases between. Per the germline V gene, CDR1 is SGHNT and CDR2 is YYREEE (reference sequence). Here the CDR3 DNA reads TGTGCCAGCAGTTTTTTTTCTCAGGGGTCCACTGAAGCTTTCTTT. Encoded protein: CASSFFSQGSTEAFF. The full variable domain, its missing parts supplied by reference TRBV5-4 and TRBJ1-1, is ETGVTQSPTHLIKTRGQQVTLRCSSQSGHNTVSWYQQALGQGPQFIFQYYREEENGRGNFPPRFSGLQFPNYSSELNVNALELDDSALYLCASSFFSQGSTEAFFGQGTRLTVV.

V is TRBV5-4 and J is TRBJ2-3, with 9 bases that match TRBD2. Per the germline V gene, CDR1 is SGHNT and CDR2 is YYREEE (reference sequence). This CDR3 spans 17 amino acids. Trimming removed 4 bases from V and 1 base from J; junction bases left unmatched: 10. The CDR3 spells CASSPDGSGGRTDTQYF. CDR3 nucleotide sequence: TGTGCCAGCAGCCCGGACGGGAGCGGGGGGCGCACAGATACGCAGTATTTT. Full variable domain (rest looked up from reference TRBV5-4 and TRBJ2-3): ETGVTQSPTHLIKTRGQQVTLRCSSQSGHNTVSWYQQALGQGPQFIFQYYREEENGRGNFPPRFSGLQFPNYSSELNVNALELDDSALYLCASSPDGSGGRTDTQYFGPGTRLTVL.

The chain couples TRBV9 to TRBJ1-1; tentatively, D is TRBD1 (5 bases). CDR1 is SGDLS, CDR2 YYNGEE, per germline. This CDR3 has 14 residues. V lost 0 bases, J lost 4 bases, and 10 bases lay in between. CDR3 in DNA: TGTGCCAGCAGCGTAGACGGGGGTAGCACTGAAGCTTTCTTT. It codes for CASSVDGGSTEAFF.